This T cell receptor (beta chain) stems from a study of T cells in Graves' hyperthyroidism and ophthalmopathy. RNA transcripts yielded amplified TCR beta CDR3 regions. During a first-round RT-PCR of the TCR CDR3, the HTBI primer set was used. MiXCR, run by TCRdb on the multiplex PCR reads, gives a single entry per CDR3 protein. The repertoire holds a few hundred thousand distinct CDR3 sequences, with around 21% as singletons. Diagnoses rested on clinical symptoms, serum thyroxine and TRAb, thyroid ultrasound and orbital computed tomography. V was clipped by 0 bases and J by 0 bases, with 12 bases between them. The V gene's germline CDR1 is SGDLS and CDR2 YYNGEE. The CDR3 extends over 16 amino acids.

The sequence derives from a man between 18 and 35 years old with Graves' hyperthyroidism. The chain joins TRBV9 to TRBJ1-2; D uncertain. The source material was blood. The CDR3 DNA sequence: TGTGCCAGCAGCGTAGCTACGGAGACATCTAACTATGGCTACACCTTC. This translates into CASSVATETSNYGYTF.